This T cell receptor (beta chain) appears in the sequencing data of a study of blood T cell repertoires in COVID-19. This CDR3 has 15 residues. CDR1 KGHSH and CDR2 LQKENI come from the germline V gene. Trimming cost V 5 bases and J 2 bases, with 15 bases left between them. The assay was immunoSEQ multiplex PCR, and TCRdb's table has in-frame clones only and misses some. The sample yields roughly 50,000 clones, around 86% seen once. The receptor was isolated from a woman of 80 years or more with COVID-19, enrolled during active disease. V is TRBV18 and J is TRBJ2-5; a weak D match, TRBD1 (6 bases). Sequenced sample: peripheral blood. This CDR3 reads CASSAIQGKQETQYF. The DNA of the CDR3 is TGTGCCAGCTCAGCGATCCAGGGGAAACAAGAGACCCAGTACTTC. Full variable domain (outside the CDR3, taken from reference TRBV18 and TRBJ2-5): NAGVMQNPRHLVRRRGQEARLRCSPMKGHSHVYWYRQLPEEGLKFMVYLQKENIIDESGMPKERFSAEFPKEGPSILRIQQVVRGDSAAYFCASSAIQGKQETQYFGPGTRLLVL.